The 31 T cell receptor beta chains below come from one sample, sequenced in a study of T cell changes during pregnancy in multiple sclerosis. Sequencing used immunoSEQ multiplex PCR; TCRdb keeps in-frame clones, though not all of them. Of 65,000 to 75,000 clones listed, roughly 92% are singletons. The source material was peripheral blood, sampled after pregnancy. All receptors come from a female donor in good health, enrolled as a control in a pregnancy study.

V gene TRBV6-5 combines with J gene TRBJ1-2; D is undetermined. Germline lookup yields CDR1 MNHEY and CDR2 SVGAGI. The CDR3 extends over 14 amino acids. The ends were cut back, 5 bases at V and 3 bases at J, with 13 bases in the middle. The CDR3: CASSLAGGYYGYTF. CDR3 nucleotide sequence: TGTGCCAGCAGTCTGGCGGGAGGGTACTATGGCTACACCTTC.

The chain links TRBV15 to TRBJ2-5; 9 positions agree with TRBD2. The V gene end was trimmed by 5 bases and the J gene end by 5 bases; junction bases not matched to a gene: 6. The V gene's germline CDR1 is LNHNV and CDR2 YYDKDF (reference sequence). CDR3 length: 14 amino acids. The CDR3 protein is CATSRLAGSETQYF. The CDR3 region has the DNA TGTGCCACCAGCCGGCTAGCGGGATCCGAGACCCAGTACTTC.

The V gene is TRBV7-9, the J gene TRBJ2-7; the D gene is possibly TRBD2 (6 bases). V was shortened by 5 bases and J by 3 bases, with 23 bases between the two germline ends. The CDR3 is 17 residues long. Germline V gene data show CDR1 as SEHNR and CDR2 as FQNEAQ (reference sequence). The CDR3 reads CASSPIVWGLSGYEQYF. In DNA, the CDR3 is TGTGCCAGCAGCCCTATCGTCTGGGGACTTTCTGGCTACGAGCAGTACTTC.

The V and J genes are TRBV18 and TRBJ2-5; 7 bases line up with TRBD1. There are 12 residues in the CDR3. J lost 5 bases, V lost 8 bases, and 5 bases had no gene match. Germline CDR1 KGHSH, CDR2 LQKENI. For the CDR3, the DNA is TGTGCCAGCACCACAGGGGAGGAGACCCAGTACTTC. Protein sequence: CASTTGEETQYF.

This clone was found a few times. The CDR3 region has the DNA TGTGCCAGCAGCTTGGGACTAGCGGGGGCGAGCTCCTACGAGCAGTACTTC. Translated, it gives CASSLGLAGASSYEQYF. The rearrangement uses TRBV5-4 and TRBJ2-7; 12 bases are shared with TRBD2. The length of the CDR3 is 17 residues. V shed 0 bases, J shed 0 bases, and the junction held 4 bases outside the gene matches. CDR1 and CDR2 from the germline V gene are SGHNT and YYREEE (reference sequence).

CDR3 loop: CASSLAASQGAYNEQFF. Written as DNA, the CDR3 is TGTGCCAGCAGCTTAGCGGCGTCGCAGGGGGCGTACAATGAGCAGTTCTTC. The V call is TRBV7-8, the J call TRBJ2-1, with 8 positions matching TRBD1. The CDR3 has 17 residues. V dropped 0 bases and J dropped 4; count of bases not matched to a gene: 8. Looked up from germline, CDR1 is SGHVS and CDR2 is FQNEAQ.

This clone was found a few times. This sequence joins TRBV6-6 and TRBJ1-2, with TRBD1 matching 12 bases. The CDR3 extends over 16 amino acids. CDR1 and CDR2 (germline): MNHNY, SVGAGI (reference sequence). V was pared by 7 bases and J by 4 bases, with 10 bases of the junction left unmatched. For the CDR3, the DNA is TGTGCCAGCACCTACGGGGGACAGGGGGCTCTCTATGGCTACACCTTC. Translation gives CASTYGGQGALYGYTF.

V and J are TRBV5-1 and TRBJ2-3; possible D gene TRBD1, 5 bases. Germline V gene lookup returns CDR1 SGHRS and CDR2 YFSETQ. The CDR3 extends over 16 amino acids. Deletions cut 2 bases from V and 2 bases from J, with 15 bases between. The CDR3 region is CASSLQDLGHTDTQYF. The CDR3 DNA sequence: TGCGCCAGCAGCTTACAGGATCTAGGGCACACAGATACGCAGTATTTT.

The chain's CDR3 is CASSLTLGENTEAFF. CDR3 DNA sequence: TGTGCCAGCAGCTTAACTCTCGGGGAAAACACTGAAGCTTTCTTT. This chain links TRBV7-9 with TRBJ1-1; D is uncertain. This CDR3 comprises 15 residues. Trimming stripped 2 bases from V and 2 bases from J, with 12 bases between. The V gene's germline CDR1 is SEHNR and CDR2 FQNEAQ (reference sequence).

The rearrangement joins TRBV5-1 to TRBJ2-3; D unclear. The ends were cut back, 0 bases at V and 5 bases at J, with 4 bases in the middle. CDR1 SGHRS and CDR2 YFSETQ come from the germline V gene. The CDR3 extends over 12 amino acids. CDR3 sequence: CASSLAGDTQYF. The DNA for the CDR3 is TGCGCCAGCAGCTTGGCGGGAGATACGCAGTATTTT.

The chain links TRBV9 to TRBJ2-1; TRBD1 might be the D (5 bases). CDR3 length equals 14 residues. The V and J ends lost 4 bases and 4 bases respectively, with 12 bases between them. Germline assignment: CDR1 SGDLS and CDR2 YYNGEE. CDR3 amino acids: CASSLRQSYNEQFF. The CDR3 DNA reads as TGTGCCAGCAGCCTAAGACAGTCTTACAATGAGCAGTTCTTC.

The V gene is TRBV28, the J gene TRBJ2-1; a weak D match, TRBD2 (6 bases). The CDR3 runs 14 residues. Germline CDR1 reads MDHEN; CDR2 reads SYDVKM. Trimming left V 1 base short and J 10 bases short, with 14 bases between. For the CDR3, the DNA is TGTGCCAGCAGTTTATACCTCAGACTAGAAGAGCAGTTCTTC. This gives the protein CASSLYLRLEEQFF.

This clone came up once. Here the CDR3 reads CASSWEGTSGSYEQYF. Here the CDR3 DNA reads TGTGCCAGCAGCTGGGAGGGGACTAGCGGATCCTACGAGCAGTACTTC. V and J are TRBV5-6 and TRBJ2-7; TRBD2 aligns across 11 bases. Per germline, CDR1 SGHDT and CDR2 YYEEEE. V was clipped by 3 bases and J by 1 base; unmatched bases: 6. The CDR3 is 16 residues long.

The V gene is TRBV27, the J gene TRBJ2-1; the D gene is possibly TRBD1 (6 bases). The germline V gene encodes CDR1 MNHEY and CDR2 SMNVEV (reference sequence). The ends were cut back, 4 bases at V and 0 bases at J, with 16 bases in the middle. The CDR3 totals 17 residues. This CDR3 is CASSSNRQVSSYNEQFF. The CDR3 DNA reads TGTGCCAGCAGTTCCAATAGACAGGTCAGCTCCTACAATGAGCAGTTCTTC.

The rearrangement joins TRBV5-1 to TRBJ1-2; 8 nucleotides align to TRBD1. V dropped 4 bases and J dropped 3; count of bases not matched to a gene: 5. Looked up from germline, CDR1 is SGHRS and CDR2 is YFSETQ. This CDR3 is built from 14 residues. CDR3 in amino acids: CASSPDRAHYGYTF. The CDR3 DNA reads as TGCGCCAGCAGCCCGGACAGGGCTCACTATGGCTACACCTTC.

V gene TRBV7-2 combines with J gene TRBJ2-3; TRBD1 aligns across 8 bases. The V segment lost 5 bases and the J segment 6 bases; nucleotides outside the gene matches: 7. The germline gives CDR1 SGHTA, CDR2 FQGNSA. This CDR3 region has 14 residues. CDR3 residues: CASSLQGALDTQYF. CDR3 DNA: TGTGCCAGCAGCCTCCAGGGGGCTTTGGATACGCAGTATTTT.

The chain couples TRBV5-4 to TRBJ2-1, with a tentative D call TRBD2 (5 bases). This CDR3 has 15 residues. Germline V CDR1 and CDR2: SGHNT, YYREEE (reference sequence). The V gene lost 4 bases and the J gene lost 5 bases, with 16 bases spanning the gap. For the CDR3, the DNA is TGTGCCAGCAGCCTGAGGGAAGGGTTGGACAATGAGCAGTTCTTC. Translation gives CASSLREGLDNEQFF. The full variable domain, in which reference TRBV5-4 and TRBJ2-1 provide the parts outside the CDR3, is ETGVTQSPTHLIKTRGQQVTLRCSSQSGHNTVSWYQQALGQGPQFIFQYYREEENGRGNFPPRFSGLQFPNYSSELNVNALELDDSALYLCASSLREGLDNEQFFGPGTRLTVL.

This clone has only one observation. This sequence joins TRBV30 and TRBJ1-5; D gene uncertain. V lost 4 bases and J 0 bases, leaving 13 bases between the germline ends. The V gene's germline CDR1 is GTSNPN and CDR2 SVGIG (reference sequence). CDR3 length equals 15 residues. The CDR3 bases are TGTGCCTGGAAAGCAGGCCCGAATAGCAATCAGCCCCAGCATTTT. It is translated as CAWKAGPNSNQPQHF.

This clone is labeled medium-sized. The chain links TRBV6-4 to TRBJ2-1; tentative D call: TRBD1 (5 bases). Germline CDR1 and CDR2: MRHNA and SNTAGT. The V end lost 3 bases, the J end lost 4 bases, and 7 bases lay between the germline ends. This CDR3 is 13 amino acids long. This CDR3 is CASSEDIYNEQFF. CDR3 DNA: TGTGCCAGCAGTGAGGACATTTACAATGAGCAGTTCTTC.

V gene TRBV19 combines with J gene TRBJ2-7; no reliable D call. Germline V lookup: CDR1 LNHDA, CDR2 SQIVND (reference sequence). CDR3 length: 14 amino acids. V was clipped by 6 bases and J by 0 bases, with 12 bases between them. The CDR3 loop is CASSPGQSSYEQYF. The DNA of the CDR3 is TGTGCCAGTAGCCCGGGTCAGAGCTCCTACGAGCAGTACTTC.

The gene calls are TRBV27 and TRBJ2-2; maybe TRBD2 (5 bases). The germline V gene has CDR1 MNHEY and CDR2 SMNVEV (reference sequence). Trimming cost V 4 bases and J 4 bases, with 16 bases left between them. CDR3 length: 16 residues. The CDR3: CASSSFGGATTGELFF. As DNA, the CDR3 is TGTGCCAGCAGTTCCTTCGGAGGCGCCACCACCGGGGAGCTGTTTTTT.

V usage is TRBV27 and J usage is TRBJ1-6; D gene unclear. Germline loops: CDR1 MNHEY, CDR2 SMNVEV (reference sequence). V was clipped by 6 bases and J by 0 bases, with 12 bases between them. The CDR3 spans 16 residues. CDR3 DNA: TGTGCCAGCAGGGCAGTCCTAGGCTCCTATAATTCACCCCTCCACTTT. Protein product: CASRAVLGSYNSPLHF.

The chain has TRBV13 and TRBJ2-7, with no clear D. Germline loops: CDR1 PRHDT, CDR2 FYEKMQ (reference sequence). This CDR3 has 14 residues. V was shortened by 5 bases and J by 5 bases, with 16 bases between the two germline ends. CDR3 amino acids: CASSHPRVTHEQYF. CDR3 bases: TGTGCCAGCAGCCACCCACGGGTTACCCACGAGCAGTACTTC.

The chain joins TRBV11-2 to TRBJ2-1, with TRBD2 identical over 7 bases. The length of the CDR3 is 16 residues. Germline loops: CDR1 SGHAT, CDR2 FQNNGV. The trim removed 2 bases at V and 1 base at J, leaving 5 bases unmatched. DNA for the CDR3: TGTGCCAGCAGCTTACGGGTCGGGGGGTCCTACAATGAGCAGTTCTTC. This translates into CASSLRVGGSYNEQFF.

This clone was seen once. J is TRBJ2-7 and V is TRBV5-6, with D possibly TRBD1 on 6 matching bases. Germline lookup yields CDR1 SGHDT and CDR2 YYEEEE. CDR3 size: 15 residues. Trimming took 4 bases from V and 2 from J, leaving 16 bases between them. The CDR3 loop is CASSHTGTPTYEQYF. The CDR3 DNA reads TGTGCCAGCAGCCATACCGGGACACCCACCTACGAGCAGTACTTC.

CDR3 amino acids: CASSDPENYGYTF. The CDR3 DNA reads TGTGCCAGCAGTGATCCAGAAAACTATGGCTACACCTTC. This chain links TRBV2 with TRBJ1-2; D gene uncertain. CDR3 size: 13 residues. Germline V CDR1 and CDR2: SNHLY, FYNNEI. V gave up 3 bases and J gave up 2 bases, with 7 bases separating them.

The chain uses TRBV11-1 and TRBJ1-4, with D perhaps matching TRBD1 (5 bases). The CDR3 totals 13 residues. The ends were cut back, 6 bases at V and 5 bases at J, with 10 bases in the middle. Per the germline V gene, CDR1 is SGHAT and CDR2 is FQDESV (reference sequence). The DNA for the CDR3 is TGTGCCAGCAGAGGGGTCATAAATGAAAAACTGTTTTTT. Amino acid sequence: CASRGVINEKLFF.

Written as DNA, the CDR3 is TGTGCCAGCATGGGGGGGCTAGCGTCCTACAATGAGCAGTTCTTC. Protein product: CASMGGLASYNEQFF. The J gene is TRBJ2-1, the V gene TRBV13; weak D call: TRBD2 (7 bases). The CDR3 has 15 residues. Germline CDR1 is PRHDT and CDR2 is FYEKMQ (reference sequence). Deletions cut 7 bases from V and 1 base from J, with 14 bases between.

This clone came up many times. The genes are TRBV6-4 and TRBJ2-3; D perhaps matches TRBD2 (6 bases). This CDR3 has 16 amino acids. Trimming took off 0 bases at V and 0 bases at J, with 10 bases between the two ends. Germline V gene lookup returns CDR1 MRHNA and CDR2 SNTAGT. CDR3 in DNA: TGTGCCAGCAGTGACTCGGTAGGGACTAGCACAGATACGCAGTATTTT. As protein: CASSDSVGTSTDTQYF.

V and J are TRBV19 and TRBJ1-5; D not certain. V was clipped by 7 bases and J by 4 bases, with 20 bases between them. This CDR3 comprises 16 residues. The germline CDR1 and CDR2 sequences are LNHDA and SQIVND (reference sequence). The CDR3 coding sequence is TGTGCCAGTACCAGCCGAGGGCCTCTACTTAATCAGCCCCAGCATTTT. Amino acid sequence: CASTSRGPLLNQPQHF.

J is TRBJ1-6 and V is TRBV9; TRBD1 matches at 8 bases. With 4 bases clipped from V and 5 bases from J, the junction kept 5 bases outside the gene matches. Germline CDR1 reads SGDLS; CDR2 reads YYNGEE. CDR3 length: 15 residues. Written as DNA, the CDR3 is TGTGCCAGCAGCACCGGACAGGGCCATAATTCACCCCTCCACTTT. Translation gives CASSTGQGHNSPLHF.